Listed here are 25 T cell receptor beta chains from one sample, sequenced in a study of T cells in Graves' hyperthyroidism and ophthalmopathy. RNA transcripts served as the template for amplifying TCR beta CDR3 regions. TCR CDR3 regions were first amplified by RT-PCR with HTBI primers. TCRdb processed the multiplex PCR reads anew with MiXCR; each CDR3 protein has one entry. The sample carries about 640,000 distinct CDR3 sequences, around 20% recorded once. Sequencing was done on a sample of blood. The receptors come from a man aged 30 to 45 with Graves' ophthalmopathy.

V and J are TRBV7-2 and TRBJ2-2; 15 nucleotides match TRBD2. The CDR3 runs 16 residues. Per germline, CDR1 SGHTA and CDR2 FQGNSA. V trimming: 4 bases; J trimming: 8 bases; junction bases outside the gene matches: 5. The DNA for the CDR3 is TGTGCCAGCAGCTCGCGGACTAGCGGGAGGGCAGGGGAGCTGTTTTTT. Amino acids: CASSSRTSGRAGELFF. Full variable domain (missing parts from reference TRBV7-2 and TRBJ2-2): GAGVSQSPSNKVTEKGKDVELRCDPISGHTALYWYRQSLGQGLEFLIYFQGNSAPDKSGLPSDRFSAERTGGSVSTLTIQRTQQEDSAVYLCASSSRTSGRAGELFFGEGSRLTVL.

The gene calls are TRBV29-1 and TRBJ2-1, with a weak D call TRBD1 (6 bases). Germline loops: CDR1 SQVTM, CDR2 ANQGSEA. V shed 1 base and J shed 0 bases, with 10 bases lying between them. The CDR3 totals 15 residues. Here the CDR3 reads CSVEGTASSYNEQFF. The CDR3 DNA follows: TGCAGCGTTGAAGGGACAGCAAGCTCCTACAATGAGCAGTTCTTC.

The chain links TRBV5-1 to TRBJ2-2, with 7 bases matching TRBD2. This CDR3 region has 17 residues. Germline V gives CDR1 SGHRS, CDR2 YFSETQ. The J segment lost 3 bases and the V segment lost 0 bases, leaving 8 bases of the junction unmatched. The CDR3 DNA reads TGCGCCAGCAGCTTGGACAGCGGGATGAGGGACACCGGGGAGCTGTTTTTT. This sequence encodes CASSLDSGMRDTGELFF.

The chain employs TRBV28 and TRBJ2-2; TRBD2 matches 9 bases. CDR3 length: 17 residues. Germline lookup yields CDR1 MDHEN and CDR2 SYDVKM. The V segment lost 3 bases and the J segment 7 bases; nucleotides outside the gene matches: 12. CDR3 in DNA: TGTGCCAGCAGTTTCTCTTGGCGGGAGGGCCCTGGCGGGGAGCTGTTTTTT. Its protein is CASSFSWREGPGGELFF.

This chain connects TRBV19 to TRBJ1-4, with TRBD1 matching over 11 bases. Germline V gene lookup returns CDR1 LNHDA and CDR2 SQIVND (reference sequence). There are 13 residues in the CDR3. After removal of 6 bases from V and 12 bases from J, the junction contained 6 bases not matched to a gene. The CDR3 spells CASSGQGAFELFF. In nucleotides, the CDR3 is TGTGCCAGTAGCGGACAGGGGGCCTTCGAACTGTTTTTT.

V usage is TRBV20-1 and J usage is TRBJ2-3; 12 bases line up with TRBD2. The CDR3 sequence is 20 residues long. V was pared by 7 bases and J by 2 bases, with 22 bases of the junction left unmatched. Germline lookup yields CDR1 DFQATT and CDR2 SNEGSKA (reference sequence). DNA of the CDR3: TGCAGTGTTCAGTCTAGAAGGTCTAGCGGGAGGGTCCTCCTCACAGATACGCAGTATTTT. Its protein product is CSVQSRRSSGRVLLTDTQYF.

This clonotype has only a few counts. The chain carries TRBV28 and TRBJ1-2, with TRBD1 identical over 7 bases. Trimming took 5 bases from V and 8 from J; bases not matched to a gene: 5. Germline CDR1 is MDHEN and CDR2 is SYDVKM. The CDR3 is made up of 12 amino acids. CDR3 sequence (DNA): TGTGCCAGCAGTGGGACAGCTCAGGGCTACACCTTC. Translated: CASSGTAQGYTF.

Remarks on this clonotype: This may stem from a read error, because a much larger clone lies one nucleotide away. The genes are TRBV2 and TRBJ1-5; TRBD1 matches at 9 bases. Germline CDR1 SNHLY, CDR2 FYNNEI. CDR3 length equals 14 residues. Unmatched junction bases numbered 0, after V lost 4 bases and J lost 2 bases. The CDR3 nucleotides are TGTGCCAGCAGTGGGGACAGGGGCAATCAGCCCCAGCATTTT. Residues: CASSGDRGNQPQHF.

This clonotype was picked up a small number of times. This chain links TRBV19 with TRBJ1-4; TRBD1 might be the D (5 bases). CDR1 and CDR2 (germline): LNHDA, SQIVND (reference sequence). Trimming pared 6 bases from V and 0 bases from J, leaving 14 bases between. The CDR3 contains 16 residues. The CDR3 loop is CASRTDTSSTNEKLFF. CDR3 DNA: TGTGCCAGTAGGACGGACACCTCGTCAACTAATGAAAAACTGTTTTTT.

This clonotype was seen ten or more times. The rearrangement links TRBV30 to TRBJ1-1; D perhaps matches TRBD1 (5 bases). The germline gives CDR1 GTSNPN, CDR2 SVGIG (reference sequence). V dropped 2 bases and J dropped 1 base, with 8 bases sitting between them. CDR3 size: 13 residues. The CDR3 region is CAWSIGQNTEAFF. The CDR3 DNA reads TGTGCCTGGAGTATAGGACAGAACACTGAAGCTTTCTTT.

This clonotype was counted ten times or more. This chain joins TRBV24-1 and TRBJ2-5; the D gene is possibly TRBD1 (5 bases). Germline V gives CDR1 KGHDR, CDR2 SFDVKD. Trimming removed 0 bases at V and 2 bases at J, with 9 bases between. This CDR3 has 15 amino acids. CDR3 sequence (DNA): TGTGCCACCAGTGATTTGGCAGGGTCACAAGAGACCCAGTACTTC. The encoded protein is CATSDLAGSQETQYF.

The table lists this clonotype with a few counts. The V and J genes are TRBV20-1 and TRBJ2-3, with 8 bases that match TRBD2. The germline V gene encodes CDR1 DFQATT and CDR2 SNEGSKA (reference sequence). The CDR3 runs 15 residues. Trimming took 0 bases from V and 4 from J; bases not matched to a gene: 6. This CDR3 is CSARDPAGVADTQYF. As DNA, the CDR3 is TGCAGTGCTAGAGACCCAGCGGGAGTGGCAGATACGCAGTATTTT.

This clonotype was detected many times. The CDR3 nucleotides are TGTGCCAGTAGTACCGGTCCCGGGACAGGGGGACAGCCCCAGCATTTT. Protein product: CASSTGPGTGGQPQHF. The chain has TRBV19 and TRBJ1-5; 11 nucleotides align to TRBD1. V gave up 4 bases and J gave up 7 bases; unmatched junction bases: 9. The CDR3 is made up of 16 amino acids. CDR1 LNHDA and CDR2 SQIVND come from the germline V gene (reference sequence). Together with reference TRBV19 and TRBJ1-5, the CDR3 gives the full variable domain: DGGITQSPKYLFRKEGQNVTLSCEQNLNHDAMYWYRQDPGQGLRLIYYSQIVNDFQKGDIAEGYSVSREKKESFPLTVTSAQKNPTAFYLCASSTGPGTGGQPQHFGDGTRLSIL.

This clonotype was detected many times. Its ends do not fully match the called genes, so a read error is possible. The rearrangement joins TRBV28 to TRBJ2-1; 13 bases line up with TRBD2. CDR3 length equals 15 residues. Looked up from germline, CDR1 is MDHEN and CDR2 is SYDVKM. In DNA form, the CDR3 reads TGTGCCAGCAGGCCGGGACTAGCGGGATACAGTGAGCAGTTCTTC. This translates into CASRPGLAGYSEQFF.

The chain joins TRBV30 to TRBJ2-4; 7 bases align to TRBD2. Per germline, CDR1 GTSNPN and CDR2 SVGIG (reference sequence). Trimming removed 4 bases from V and 2 bases from J; junction bases left unmatched: 2. This CDR3 contains 13 residues. The CDR3 here is CAWTSGSKNIQYF. The CDR3 region has the DNA TGTGCCTGGACTAGCGGATCCAAAAACATTCAGTACTTC.

The chain employs TRBV12-3 or TRBV12-4 and TRBJ2-5, with a possible D match to TRBD2 (5 bases). Trimming removed 7 bases from V and 5 bases from J, with 8 bases in between. CDR3 length: 11 residues. CDR3: CASTRGETQYF. In DNA form, the CDR3 reads TGTGCCAGCACCCGGGGTGAGACCCAGTACTTC.

The chain carries TRBV6-5 and TRBJ1-5; D gene uncertain. The germline V and J ends were trimmed by 3 bases and 1 base, with 7 bases remaining between them. The CDR3 is 14 amino acids. Germline values: CDR1 MNHEY, CDR2 SVGAGI. DNA of the CDR3: TGTGCCAGCAGTTATACGGTGAGCAATCAGCCCCAGCATTTT. This encodes CASSYTVSNQPQHF.

This clonotype appeared many times. The J gene is TRBJ2-1, the V gene TRBV3-1; D not resolved. Per the germline V gene, CDR1 is LGHDT and CDR2 is YNNKEL (reference sequence). The CDR3 totals 12 residues. Trimming left V 4 bases short and J 7 bases short, with 8 bases between. For the CDR3, the DNA is TGTGCCAGCAGCCGAATCGTGAATGAGCAGTTCTTC. Translation gives CASSRIVNEQFF.

The rearrangement uses TRBV3-1 and TRBJ2-4, with 9 bases that match TRBD1. From germline, CDR1 is LGHDT and CDR2 YNNKEL (reference sequence). J gave up 5 bases and V 4 bases, and 9 bases lay outside the gene matches. This CDR3 has 16 residues. CDR3 in DNA: TGTGCCAGCAGCCCCATGGGGACAGGGTGGGAAAACATTCAGTACTTC. Amino acid sequence: CASSPMGTGWENIQYF.

J is TRBJ2-1 and V is TRBV29-1; TRBD1 is a possible D gene (6 bases). CDR1 and CDR2 from the germline V gene are SQVTM and ANQGSEA. The CDR3 has 14 amino acids. The germline V and J ends were trimmed by 4 bases and 3 bases, with 13 bases remaining between them. DNA of the CDR3: TGCAGCGTTGGATCGACAGGAAGCTACAATGAGCAGTTCTTC. As protein: CSVGSTGSYNEQFF.

In this sample, this clonotype turned up many times. The chain uses TRBV29-1 and TRBJ1-1, with D uncertain. The CDR3 covers 11 residues. Looked up from germline, CDR1 is SQVTM and CDR2 is ANQGSEA. The V end was cut by 6 bases, the J end by 4 bases, with 9 bases between. CDR3 sequence: CSVDRVTEAFF. For the CDR3, the DNA is TGCAGCGTCGACCGAGTCACTGAAGCTTTCTTT.

V gene TRBV10-3 combines with J gene TRBJ2-2; TRBD1 matches at 8 bases. The germline V gene has CDR1 ENHRY and CDR2 SYGVKD. V lost 4 bases to trimming and J lost 2 bases; unmatched junction nucleotides: 9. The CDR3 runs to 17 residues. Here the CDR3 reads CAISGPGQGLNTGELFF. The CDR3 region has the DNA TGTGCCATCAGTGGACCCGGACAGGGATTAAACACCGGGGAGCTGTTTTTT.

This clonotype has only one observation. The J gene is TRBJ1-5, the V gene TRBV6-1, with a possible D match to TRBD1 (5 bases). CDR1 MNHNS and CDR2 SASEGT come from the germline V gene. Trimming shortened V by 0 bases and J by 7 bases, and 16 bases separated the two germline ends. CDR3 length: 16 amino acids. The DNA for the CDR3 is TGTGCCAGCAGTGAAGCCGGACGGGGCCCAGGGCAGCCCCAGCATTTT. Protein sequence: CASSEAGRGPGQPQHF.

This rearrangement joins TRBV28 to TRBJ1-5; TRBD1 matches 7 bases. CDR1 is MDHEN, CDR2 SYDVKM, per germline. The CDR3 contains 15 residues. V trimming: 3 bases; J trimming: 4 bases; junction bases outside the gene matches: 6. CDR3 loop: CASSFQDRPNQPQHF. CDR3 sequence (DNA): TGTGCCAGCAGTTTCCAGGACAGGCCGAATCAGCCCCAGCATTTT.

This clonotype has only a few counts. The J gene is TRBJ2-7, the V gene TRBV20-1, with 13 bases matching TRBD2. The CDR3 loop spans 14 amino acids. J gave up 2 bases and V 6 bases, and 4 bases lay outside the gene matches. Germline CDR1 and CDR2: DFQATT and SNEGSKA (reference sequence). The CDR3 DNA reads TGCAGTGCGGCGGGACTAGCGGGGCCCTACGAGCAGTACTTC. It codes for CSAAGLAGPYEQYF.